The rows below give T cell receptor beta chains drawn from one sample of a study of OX40 agonist ivuxolimab in advanced cancers. TCRdb keeps only in-frame clones here, not all; method: immunoSEQ multiplex PCR. This table holds 100,000 to 110,000 clones, 89% found once. The sample here was CD4+ or CD8+ T cells sorted from blood, taken in a trial of the OX40 agonist ivuxolimab. The receptors stem from an adult with an advanced solid tumor such as melanoma, head and neck, liver or kidney cancer. Each CDR3 is given with its conserved first and last residue.

j_gene,v_gene,CDR3aa
TRBJ1-5,TRBV30,CAWSAGTDQPQHF
TRBJ2-1,TRBV27,CASRRGQGKSEQFF
TRBJ1-5,TRBV5-1,CASSLEGPNQPQHF
TRBJ2-7,TRBV5-1,CASSLVAGGHEQYF
TRBJ1-2,TRBV27,CASRPRDRVRGYTF
TRBJ2-7,TRBV11-2,CASSLGRGPPYEQYF
TRBJ2-1,TRBV5-1,CASSLGQLRDEQFF
TRBJ1-4,TRBV12-2,CASRFHLIGEKLFF
TRBJ2-1,TRBV5-4,CASSLGAGRSYNEQFF
TRBJ1-1,TRBV6-5,CASRTTGRTGTEAFF
TRBJ1-2,TRBV7-2,CASSLVMTGPYGYTF
TRBJ2-3,TRBV9,CASSVAAASTDTQYF
TRBJ1-2,TRBV7-2,CASSQDTGINYGYTF
TRBJ1-5,TRBV30,CAWSFGGRGNQPQHF
TRBJ2-3,TRBV6-1,CASSDIGANTDTQYF
TRBJ1-4,TRBV18,CASSRSYDRAVEKLFF
TRBJ1-5,TRBV6-6,CASSYSGHSNQPQHF
TRBJ1-1,TRBV25-1,CASSEYTGERAEAFF
TRBJ2-3,TRBV9,CASSVVPWGGSTDTQYF
TRBJ2-7,TRBV5-5,CASSLWDRDHEQYF
TRBJ2-1,TRBV5-5,CASSPRAGGGWEQFF
TRBJ1-2,TRBV5-1,CASSSAGTGGGGYTF
TRBJ2-7,TRBV9,CASSSRTGKRYEQYF
TRBJ2-7,TRBV5-1,CASSSARAAYEQYF
TRBJ1-2,TRBV28,CASSLRPTGNYGYTF
TRBJ2-3,TRBV11-2,CASSLTSGTDTQYF
TRBJ1-4,TRBV6-6,CASKREEKLFF
TRBJ2-2,TRBV6-6,CASSPYGGGLTGELFF
TRBJ2-3,TRBV4-2,CASSRVVGGTVTQYF
TRBJ2-7,TRBV29-1,CSVGAGGLYEQYF
TRBJ2-1,TRBV4-1,CASSHGGISYNEQFF
TRBJ1-5,TRBV30,CAFGQEGYSNQPQHF
TRBJ2-6,TRBV7-3,CASSRTGASSGANVLTF
TRBJ2-3,TRBV9,CASSVVGADTQYF
TRBJ1-1,TRBV29-1,CSVGGVLNTEAFF
TRBJ2-5,TRBV11-3,CASSQSQETQYF
TRBJ2-6,TRBV19,CASSIRFGANVLTF
TRBJ1-1,TRBV7-9,CASSLMALNTEAFF
TRBJ1-1,TRBV27,CASSSRTGAAFF
TRBJ1-2,TRBV10-2,CASGEGRGNYGYTF
TRBJ1-5,TRBV10-2,CASMGLPSNQPQHF
TRBJ2-7,TRBV6-5,CASSYSVLAGFEQYF
TRBJ2-7,TRBV18,CASSPTESSYEQYF
TRBJ2-3,TRBV2,CATQGDRVPLDTQYF
TRBJ1-1,TRBV5-6,CASSHDRGSSAFF
TRBJ2-3,TRBV30,CAWIRETGSDTQYF
TRBJ2-1,TRBV19,CASSIGLAGEQFF
TRBJ1-5,TRBV19,CASSISVVNQPQHF
TRBJ1-1,TRBV10-3,CAISMGGNTEAFF
TRBJ1-6,TRBV27,CASSLSQGLGYNSPLHF
TRBJ2-5,TRBV14,CASSQTGRVSETQYF
TRBJ1-6,TRBV21-1,CASRGRGSPLHF
TRBJ2-3,TRBV30,CAWRGLRLSSTDTQYF
TRBJ1-5,TRBV5-8,CASSHSQGLDQPQHF
TRBJ2-1,TRBV7-3,CASSSTSGSDNEQFF
TRBJ2-1,TRBV28,CASIFGGLASGNEQFF
TRBJ2-3,TRBV7-9,CASSLMRGDTQYF